Reported below is one TCR beta chain. What it binds is not known. The data derive from a study of CD4+ T cells in melanoma. Profiling relied on immunoSEQ multiplex PCR, and the TCRdb table lists in-frame clones only, not all of them. The table records about 140,000 clones, nearly 95% of them present only once. Germline CDR1 reads MNHEY; CDR2 reads SVGAGI. This CDR3 spans 13 amino acids. Trimming took off 5 bases at V and 6 bases at J, with 8 bases between the two ends. Study-wide results and limits: Reportedly, melanoma neoantigen-specific CD4+ T cells showed varied differentiation states. CD8+ T cell, macrophage and B cell function reportedly correlated with neoantigen-specific CD4+ T cells.

The rearrangement uses TRBV6-5 and TRBJ1-6, with D hard to call. The TCR sequence derives from a human donor with melanoma. This CDR3 is CASSREFNSPLHF. CDR3 DNA sequence: TGTGCCAGCAGTCGGGAGTTTAATTCACCCCTCCACTTT.